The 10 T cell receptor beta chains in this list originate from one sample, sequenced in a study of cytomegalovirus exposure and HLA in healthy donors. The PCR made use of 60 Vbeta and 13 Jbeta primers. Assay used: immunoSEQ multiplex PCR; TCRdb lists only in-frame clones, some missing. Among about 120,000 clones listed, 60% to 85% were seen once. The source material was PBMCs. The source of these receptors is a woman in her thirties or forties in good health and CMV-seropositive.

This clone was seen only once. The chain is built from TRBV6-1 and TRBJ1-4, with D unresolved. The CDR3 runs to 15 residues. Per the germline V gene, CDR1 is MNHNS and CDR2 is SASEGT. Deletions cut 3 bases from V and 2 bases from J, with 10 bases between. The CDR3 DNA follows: TGTGCCAGCAGTGAGAGAGGGTCCACTAATGAAAAACTGTTTTTT. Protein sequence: CASSERGSTNEKLFF.

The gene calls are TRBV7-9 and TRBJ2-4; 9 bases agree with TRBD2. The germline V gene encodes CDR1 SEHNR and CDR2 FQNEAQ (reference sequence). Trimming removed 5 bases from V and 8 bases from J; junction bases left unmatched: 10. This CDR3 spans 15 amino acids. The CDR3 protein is CASSPSGEGRYIQYF. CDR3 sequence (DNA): TGTGCCAGCAGCCCTAGCGGGGAGGGGAGGTACATTCAGTACTTC.

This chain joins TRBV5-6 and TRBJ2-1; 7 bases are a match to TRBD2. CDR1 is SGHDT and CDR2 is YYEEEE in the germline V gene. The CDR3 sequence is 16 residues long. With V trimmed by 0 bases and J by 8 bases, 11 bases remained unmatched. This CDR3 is CASSLAALAKVDEQFF. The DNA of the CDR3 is TGTGCCAGCAGCTTGGCCGCACTAGCGAAAGTCGATGAGCAGTTCTTC. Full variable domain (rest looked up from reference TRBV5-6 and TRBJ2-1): DAGVTQSPTHLIKTRGQQVTLRCSPKSGHDTVSWYQQALGQGPQFIFQYYEEEERQRGNFPDRFSGHQFPNYSSELNVNALLLGDSALYLCASSLAALAKVDEQFFGPGTRLTVL.

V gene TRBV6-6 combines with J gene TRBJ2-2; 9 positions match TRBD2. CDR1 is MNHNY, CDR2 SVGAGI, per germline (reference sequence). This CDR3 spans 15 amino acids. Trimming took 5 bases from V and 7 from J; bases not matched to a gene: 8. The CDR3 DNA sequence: TGTGCCAGCAGTACCCTTAGCGGGAGTAACGGGGAGCTGTTTTTT. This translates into CASSTLSGSNGELFF.

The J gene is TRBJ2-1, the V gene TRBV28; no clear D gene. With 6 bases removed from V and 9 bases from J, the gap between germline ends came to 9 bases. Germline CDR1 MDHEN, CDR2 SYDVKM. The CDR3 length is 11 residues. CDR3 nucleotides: TGTGCCAGCAGCTCCTGGCTTGAGCAGTTCTTC. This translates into CASSSWLEQFF.

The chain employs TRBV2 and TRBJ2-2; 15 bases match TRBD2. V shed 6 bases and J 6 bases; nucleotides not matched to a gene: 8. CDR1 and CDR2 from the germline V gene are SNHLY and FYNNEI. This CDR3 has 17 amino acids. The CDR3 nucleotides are TGTGCCAGCAGACCGGGGACTAGCGGGAGGTGGGCCGGGGAGCTGTTTTTT. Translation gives CASRPGTSGRWAGELFF.

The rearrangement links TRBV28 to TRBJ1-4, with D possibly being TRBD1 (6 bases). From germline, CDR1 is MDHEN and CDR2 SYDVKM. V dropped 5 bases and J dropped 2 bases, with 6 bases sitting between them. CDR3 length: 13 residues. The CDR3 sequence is CASSQGTNEKLFF. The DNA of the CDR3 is TGTGCCAGCAGTCAGGGGACTAATGAAAAACTGTTTTTT.

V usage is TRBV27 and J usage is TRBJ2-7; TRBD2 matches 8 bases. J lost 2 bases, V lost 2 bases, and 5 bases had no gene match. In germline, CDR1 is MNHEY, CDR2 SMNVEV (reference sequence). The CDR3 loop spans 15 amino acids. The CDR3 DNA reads TGTGCCAGCAGTTTACGGGAGGGGGGCCCCTACGAGCAGTACTTC. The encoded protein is CASSLREGGPYEQYF.

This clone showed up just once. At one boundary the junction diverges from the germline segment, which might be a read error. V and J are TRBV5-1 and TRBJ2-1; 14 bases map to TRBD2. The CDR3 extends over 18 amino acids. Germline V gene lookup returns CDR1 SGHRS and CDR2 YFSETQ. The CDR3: CASSLVPRLAGGYSEQFF. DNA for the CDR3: TGCGCCAGCAGCTTGGTCCCAAGACTAGCGGGAGGGTACAGTGAGCAGTTCTTC. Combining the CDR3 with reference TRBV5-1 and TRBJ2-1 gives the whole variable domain KAGVTQTPRYLIKTRGQQVTLSCSPISGHRSVSWYQQTPGQGLQFLFEYFSETQRNKGNFPGRFSGRQFSNSRSEMNVSTLELGDSALYLCASSLVPRLAGGYSEQFFGPGTRLTVL.

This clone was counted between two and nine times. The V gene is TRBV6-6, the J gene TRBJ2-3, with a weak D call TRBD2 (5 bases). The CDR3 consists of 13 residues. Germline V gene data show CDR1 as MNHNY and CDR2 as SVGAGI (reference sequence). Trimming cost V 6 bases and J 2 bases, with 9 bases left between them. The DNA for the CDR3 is TGTGCCAGCAGGGACTCTATCACAGATACGCAGTATTTT. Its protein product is CASRDSITDTQYF.